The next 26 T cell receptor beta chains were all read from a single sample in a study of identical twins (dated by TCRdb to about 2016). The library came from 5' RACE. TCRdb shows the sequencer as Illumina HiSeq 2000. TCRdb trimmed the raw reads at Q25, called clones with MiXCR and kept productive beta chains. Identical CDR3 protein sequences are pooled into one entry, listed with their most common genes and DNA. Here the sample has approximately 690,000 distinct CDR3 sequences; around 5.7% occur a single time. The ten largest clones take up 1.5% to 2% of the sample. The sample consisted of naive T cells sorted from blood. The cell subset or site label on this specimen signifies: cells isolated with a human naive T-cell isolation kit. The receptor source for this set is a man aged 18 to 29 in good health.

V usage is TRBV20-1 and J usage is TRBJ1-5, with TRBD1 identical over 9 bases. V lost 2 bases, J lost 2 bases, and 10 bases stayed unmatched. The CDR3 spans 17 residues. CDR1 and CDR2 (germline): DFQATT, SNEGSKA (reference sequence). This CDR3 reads CSARRLTGQGGNQPQHF. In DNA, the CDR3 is TGCAGTGCTAGACGGCTTACGGGACAGGGAGGCAATCAGCCCCAGCATTTT.

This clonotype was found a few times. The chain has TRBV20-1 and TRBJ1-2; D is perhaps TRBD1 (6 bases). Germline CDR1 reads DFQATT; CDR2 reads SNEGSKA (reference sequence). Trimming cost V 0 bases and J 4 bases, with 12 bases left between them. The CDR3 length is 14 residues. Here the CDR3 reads CSARDPQGAYGYTF. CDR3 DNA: TGCAGTGCTAGAGACCCACAGGGAGCCTATGGCTACACCTTC.

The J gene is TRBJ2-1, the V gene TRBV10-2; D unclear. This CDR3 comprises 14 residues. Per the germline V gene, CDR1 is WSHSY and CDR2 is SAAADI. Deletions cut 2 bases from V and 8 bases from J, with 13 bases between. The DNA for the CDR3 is TGCGCCAGCAGTGAGGTACCCATCTTCGATGAGCAGTTCTTC. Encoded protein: CASSEVPIFDEQFF.

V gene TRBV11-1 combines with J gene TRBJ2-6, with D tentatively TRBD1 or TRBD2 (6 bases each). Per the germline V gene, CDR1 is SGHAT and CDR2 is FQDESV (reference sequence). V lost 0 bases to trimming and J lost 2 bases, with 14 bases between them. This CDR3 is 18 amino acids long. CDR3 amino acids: CASSLAAYREAGANVLTF. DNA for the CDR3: TGTGCCAGCAGCTTAGCTGCTTACAGGGAGGCTGGGGCCAACGTCCTGACTTTC.

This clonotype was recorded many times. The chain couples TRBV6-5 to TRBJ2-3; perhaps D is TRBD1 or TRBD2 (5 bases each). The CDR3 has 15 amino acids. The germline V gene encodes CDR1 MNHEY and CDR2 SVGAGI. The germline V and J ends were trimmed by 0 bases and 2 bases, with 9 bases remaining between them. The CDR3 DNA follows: TGTGCCAGCAGTTACTCCCCCGGGACCACAGATACGCAGTATTTT. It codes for CASSYSPGTTDTQYF.

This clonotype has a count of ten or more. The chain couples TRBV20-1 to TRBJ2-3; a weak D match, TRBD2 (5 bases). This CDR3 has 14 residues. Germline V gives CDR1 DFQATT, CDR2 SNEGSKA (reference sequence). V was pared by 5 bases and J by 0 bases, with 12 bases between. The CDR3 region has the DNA TGCAGTGCTCAGTCCCGGGATAGCACAGATACGCAGTATTTT. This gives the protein CSAQSRDSTDTQYF.

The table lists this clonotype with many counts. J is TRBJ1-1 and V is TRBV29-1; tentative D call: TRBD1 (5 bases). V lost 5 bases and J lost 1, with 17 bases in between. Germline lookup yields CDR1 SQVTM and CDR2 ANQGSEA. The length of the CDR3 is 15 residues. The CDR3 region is CSVFGRDKPNTEAFF. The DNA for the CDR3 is TGCAGCGTTTTTGGCAGGGATAAACCGAACACTGAAGCTTTCTTT.

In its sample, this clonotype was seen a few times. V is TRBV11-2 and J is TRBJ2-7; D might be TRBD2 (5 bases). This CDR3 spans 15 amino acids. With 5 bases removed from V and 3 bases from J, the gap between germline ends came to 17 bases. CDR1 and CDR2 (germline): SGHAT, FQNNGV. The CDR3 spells CASSQMMTGFYEQYF. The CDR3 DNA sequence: TGTGCCAGCAGCCAGATGATGACGGGATTCTACGAGCAGTACTTC.

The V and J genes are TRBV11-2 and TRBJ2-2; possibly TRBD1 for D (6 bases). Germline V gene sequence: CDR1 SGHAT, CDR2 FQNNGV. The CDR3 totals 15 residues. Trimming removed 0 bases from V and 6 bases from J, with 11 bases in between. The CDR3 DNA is TGTGCCAGCAGCTTAGATACAGGGTCGGCCGGGGAGCTGTTTTTT. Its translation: CASSLDTGSAGELFF.

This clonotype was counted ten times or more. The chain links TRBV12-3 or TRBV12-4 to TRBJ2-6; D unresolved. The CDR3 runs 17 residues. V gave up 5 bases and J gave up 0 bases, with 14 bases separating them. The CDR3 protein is CASSTNAGNSGANVLTF. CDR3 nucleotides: TGTGCCAGCAGTACAAATGCAGGAAACTCTGGGGCCAACGTCCTGACTTTC.

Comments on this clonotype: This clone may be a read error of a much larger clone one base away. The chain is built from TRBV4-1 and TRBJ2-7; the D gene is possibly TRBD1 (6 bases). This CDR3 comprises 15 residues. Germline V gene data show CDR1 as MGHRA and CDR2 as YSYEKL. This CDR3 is CASSQGQVWGGEHYV. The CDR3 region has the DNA TGCGCCAGCAGCCAAGGACAGGTTTGGGGTGGCGAGCATTACGTC.

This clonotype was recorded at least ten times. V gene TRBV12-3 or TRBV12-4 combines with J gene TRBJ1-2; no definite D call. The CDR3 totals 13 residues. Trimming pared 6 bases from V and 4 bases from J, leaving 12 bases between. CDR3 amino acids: CASSPGLIYGYTF. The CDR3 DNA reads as TGTGCCAGCAGCCCAGGACTGATCTATGGCTACACCTTC.

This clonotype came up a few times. The CDR3 loop is CASSPREAKNIQYF. The CDR3 region has the DNA TGTGCCAGCAGCCCCCGGGAAGCCAAAAACATTCAGTACTTC. The chain couples TRBV9 to TRBJ2-4; D might be TRBD2 (5 bases). V was trimmed by 4 bases and J by 0 bases, leaving 8 bases between them. The CDR3 contains 14 residues. CDR1 is SGDLS, CDR2 YYNGEE, per germline.

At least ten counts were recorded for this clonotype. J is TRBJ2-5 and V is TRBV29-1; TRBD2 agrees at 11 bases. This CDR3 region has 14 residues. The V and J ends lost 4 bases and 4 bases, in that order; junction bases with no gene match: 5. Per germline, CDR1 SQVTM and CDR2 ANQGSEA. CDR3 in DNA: TGCAGCGTTGTAAACCTAGCGGGAGGAGAGACCCAGTACTTC. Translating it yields CSVVNLAGGETQYF. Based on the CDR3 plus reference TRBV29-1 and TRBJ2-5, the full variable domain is SAVISQKPSRDICQRGTSLTIQCQVDSQVTMMFWYRQQPGQSLTLIATANQGSEATYESGFVIDKFPISRPNLTFSTLTVSNMSPEDSSIYLCSVVNLAGGETQYFGPGTRLLVL.

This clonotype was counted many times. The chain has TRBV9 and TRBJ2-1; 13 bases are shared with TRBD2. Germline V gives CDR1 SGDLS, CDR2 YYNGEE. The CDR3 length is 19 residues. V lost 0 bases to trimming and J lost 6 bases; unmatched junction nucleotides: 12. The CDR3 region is CASSVAQLWGTSGINEQFF. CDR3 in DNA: TGTGCCAGCAGCGTAGCTCAGTTATGGGGGACTAGCGGGATCAATGAGCAGTTCTTC. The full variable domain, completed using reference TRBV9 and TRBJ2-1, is DSGVTQTPKHLITATGQRVTLRCSPRSGDLSVYWYQQSLDQGLQFLIQYYNGEERAKGNILERFSAQQFPDLHSELNLSSLELGDSALYFCASSVAQLWGTSGINEQFFGPGTRLTVL.

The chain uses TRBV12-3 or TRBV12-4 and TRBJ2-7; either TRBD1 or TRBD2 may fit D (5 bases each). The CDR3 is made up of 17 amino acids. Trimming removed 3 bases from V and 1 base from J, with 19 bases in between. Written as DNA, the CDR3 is TGTGCCAGCAGTTTTACCTTCCGGGACGGATATTCCTACGAGCAGTACTTC. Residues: CASSFTFRDGYSYEQYF.

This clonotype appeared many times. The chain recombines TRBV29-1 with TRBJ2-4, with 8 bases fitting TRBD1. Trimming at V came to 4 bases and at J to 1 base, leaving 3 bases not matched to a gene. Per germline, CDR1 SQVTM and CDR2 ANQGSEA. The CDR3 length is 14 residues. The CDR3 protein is CSVVDRVAKNIQYF. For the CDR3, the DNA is TGCAGCGTTGTGGACAGGGTGGCCAAAAACATTCAGTACTTC. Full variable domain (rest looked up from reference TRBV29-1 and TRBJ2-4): SAVISQKPSRDICQRGTSLTIQCQVDSQVTMMFWYRQQPGQSLTLIATANQGSEATYESGFVIDKFPISRPNLTFSTLTVSNMSPEDSSIYLCSVVDRVAKNIQYFGAGTRLSVL.

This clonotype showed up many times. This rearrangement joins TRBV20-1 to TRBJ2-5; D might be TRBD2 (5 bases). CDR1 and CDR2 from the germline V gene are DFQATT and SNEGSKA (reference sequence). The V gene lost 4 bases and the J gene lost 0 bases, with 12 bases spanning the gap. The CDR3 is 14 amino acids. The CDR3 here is CSAITRVDQETQYF. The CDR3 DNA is TGCAGTGCTATCACGAGGGTAGACCAAGAGACCCAGTACTTC.

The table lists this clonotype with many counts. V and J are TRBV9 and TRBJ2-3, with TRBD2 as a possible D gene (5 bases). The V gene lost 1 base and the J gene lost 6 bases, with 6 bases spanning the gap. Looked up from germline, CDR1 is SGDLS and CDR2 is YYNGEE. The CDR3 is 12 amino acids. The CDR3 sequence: CASSVTGDTQYF. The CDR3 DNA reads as TGTGCCAGCAGCGTAACGGGGGATACGCAGTATTTT. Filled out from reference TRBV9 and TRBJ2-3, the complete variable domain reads DSGVTQTPKHLITATGQRVTLRCSPRSGDLSVYWYQQSLDQGLQFLIQYYNGEERAKGNILERFSAQQFPDLHSELNLSSLELGDSALYFCASSVTGDTQYFGPGTRLTVL.

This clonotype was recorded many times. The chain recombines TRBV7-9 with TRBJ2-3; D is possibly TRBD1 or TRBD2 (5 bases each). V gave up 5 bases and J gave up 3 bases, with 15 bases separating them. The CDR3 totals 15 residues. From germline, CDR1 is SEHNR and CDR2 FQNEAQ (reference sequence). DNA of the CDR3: TGTGCCAGCAGCCCCGGGACCGAGGGAACAGATACGCAGTATTTT. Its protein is CASSPGTEGTDTQYF.

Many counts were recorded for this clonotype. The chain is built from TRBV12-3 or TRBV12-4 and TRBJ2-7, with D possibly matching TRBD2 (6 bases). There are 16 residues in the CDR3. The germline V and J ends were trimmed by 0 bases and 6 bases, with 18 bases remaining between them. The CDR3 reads CASSLAGLGHGGEQYF. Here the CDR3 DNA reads TGTGCCAGCAGTTTAGCTGGGTTGGGCCACGGGGGCGAGCAGTACTTC.

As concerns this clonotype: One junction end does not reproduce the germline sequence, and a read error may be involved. The DNA for the CDR3 is TGTGCCAGCAGTTCGGGACTAGAGGCCCAGTACTTC. This gives the protein CASSSGLEAQYF. J is TRBJ2-5 and V is TRBV28, with 8 bases aligning to TRBD2. From germline, CDR1 is MDHEN and CDR2 SYDVKM. The CDR3 is made up of 12 amino acids.

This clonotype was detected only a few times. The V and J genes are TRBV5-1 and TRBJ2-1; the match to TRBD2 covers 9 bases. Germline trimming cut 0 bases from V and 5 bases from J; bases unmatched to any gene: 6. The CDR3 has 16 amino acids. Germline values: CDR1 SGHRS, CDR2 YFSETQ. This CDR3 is CASSLGGGDINNEQFF. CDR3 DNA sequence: TGCGCCAGCAGCTTGGGCGGGGGGGACATAAACAATGAGCAGTTCTTC.

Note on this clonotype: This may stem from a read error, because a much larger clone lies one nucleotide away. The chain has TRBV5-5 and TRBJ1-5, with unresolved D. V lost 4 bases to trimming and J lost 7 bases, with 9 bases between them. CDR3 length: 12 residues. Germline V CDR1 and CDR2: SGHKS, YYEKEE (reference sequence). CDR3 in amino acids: CASSTGGQPQHF. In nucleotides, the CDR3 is TGTGCCAGCAGCACCGGCGGGCAGCCCCAGCATTTT.

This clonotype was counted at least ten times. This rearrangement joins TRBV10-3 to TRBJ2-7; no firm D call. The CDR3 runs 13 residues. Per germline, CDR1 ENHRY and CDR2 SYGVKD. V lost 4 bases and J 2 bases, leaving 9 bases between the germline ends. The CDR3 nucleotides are TGTGCCATCAGTGCTAGGGCCCCCTACGAGCAGTACTTC. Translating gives CAISARAPYEQYF.

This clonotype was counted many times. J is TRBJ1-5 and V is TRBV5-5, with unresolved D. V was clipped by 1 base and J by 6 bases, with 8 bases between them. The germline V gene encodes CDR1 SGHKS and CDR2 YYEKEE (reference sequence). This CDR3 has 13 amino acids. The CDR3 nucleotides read TGTGCCAGCAGCTTGTCTTCAGGTCAGCCCCAGCATTTT. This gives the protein CASSLSSGQPQHF.